This entry concerns a single T cell receptor beta chain. CD8 cells regarded as naive lacked CD45RO, were positively chosen for CCR7, and omitted terminally differentiated effector memory CD45RA+ cells. The sample comes from a study of shared clonotypes between healthy human individuals. Study context: Aged between 18 and 49, the donors were a couple of women and a few men.

The method was immunoSEQ multiplex PCR; TCRdb's version includes in-frame clones alone and lacks a portion of them. Seen here are about 750,000 clones, 85% to 95% observed once, and the top ten hold approximately 25%. The V and J ends lost 6 bases and 4 bases respectively, with 15 bases between them. This CDR3 has 13 residues. Germline V CDR1 and CDR2: SQVTM, ANQGSEA. This clonotype was sampled from a man between 25 and 39 years old in good health. The chain uses TRBV29-1 and TRBJ1-2; TRBD1 might be the D (5 bases). The specimen sequenced was naive CD8+ T cells sorted from blood. CDR3 protein: CSVPLGTIYGYTF. In nucleotides, the CDR3 is TGCAGCGTGCCCCTCGGGACTATCTATGGCTACACCTTC.